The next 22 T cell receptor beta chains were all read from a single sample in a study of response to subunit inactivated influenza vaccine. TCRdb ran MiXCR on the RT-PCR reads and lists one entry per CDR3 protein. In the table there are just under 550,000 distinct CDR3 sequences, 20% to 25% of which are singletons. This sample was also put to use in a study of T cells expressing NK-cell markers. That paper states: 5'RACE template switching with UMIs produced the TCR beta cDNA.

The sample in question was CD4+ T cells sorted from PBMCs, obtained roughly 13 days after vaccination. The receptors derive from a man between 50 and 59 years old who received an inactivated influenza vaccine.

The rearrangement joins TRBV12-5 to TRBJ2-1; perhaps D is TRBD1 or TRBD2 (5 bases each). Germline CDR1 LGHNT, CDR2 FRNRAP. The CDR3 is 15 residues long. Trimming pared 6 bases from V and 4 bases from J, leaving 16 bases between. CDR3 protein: CASGHGDGYYNEQFF. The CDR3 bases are TGTGCTAGTGGCCACGGGGACGGTTATTACAATGAGCAGTTCTTC.

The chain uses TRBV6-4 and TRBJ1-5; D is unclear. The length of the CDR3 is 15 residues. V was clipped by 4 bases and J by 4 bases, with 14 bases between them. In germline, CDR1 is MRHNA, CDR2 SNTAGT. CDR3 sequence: CASSGRQSLNQPQHF. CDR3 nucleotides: TGTGCCAGCAGTGGTCGGCAGTCTCTGAATCAGCCCCAGCATTTT.

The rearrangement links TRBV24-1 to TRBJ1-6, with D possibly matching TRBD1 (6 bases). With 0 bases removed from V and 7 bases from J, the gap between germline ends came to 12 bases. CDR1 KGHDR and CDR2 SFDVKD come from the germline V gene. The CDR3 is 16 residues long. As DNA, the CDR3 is TGTGCCACCAGTGATTTGCAGGCAGGGGACAATTCACCCCTCCACTTT. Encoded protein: CATSDLQAGDNSPLHF.

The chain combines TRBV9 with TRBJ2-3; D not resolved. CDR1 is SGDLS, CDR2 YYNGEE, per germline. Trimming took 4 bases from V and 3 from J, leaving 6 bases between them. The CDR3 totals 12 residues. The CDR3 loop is CASSILTDTQYF. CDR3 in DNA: TGTGCCAGCAGCATACTTACAGATACGCAGTATTTT.

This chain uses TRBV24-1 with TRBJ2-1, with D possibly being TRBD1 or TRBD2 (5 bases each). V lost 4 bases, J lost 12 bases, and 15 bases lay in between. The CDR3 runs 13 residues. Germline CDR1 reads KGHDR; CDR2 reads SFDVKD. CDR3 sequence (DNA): TGTGCCACCAGTGACTCCGGGACGTCGGGGCAGTTCTTC. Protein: CATSDSGTSGQFF.

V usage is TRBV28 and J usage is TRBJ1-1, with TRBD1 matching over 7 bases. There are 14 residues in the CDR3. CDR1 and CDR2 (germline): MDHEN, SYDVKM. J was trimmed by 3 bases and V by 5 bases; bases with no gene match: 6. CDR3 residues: CASSPPGQYTEAFF. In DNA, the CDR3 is TGTGCCAGCAGTCCCCCGGGACAGTACACTGAAGCTTTCTTT.

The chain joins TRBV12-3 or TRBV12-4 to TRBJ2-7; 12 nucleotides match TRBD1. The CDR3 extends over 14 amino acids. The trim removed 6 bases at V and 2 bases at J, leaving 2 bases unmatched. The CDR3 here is CASRGQGAPYEQYF. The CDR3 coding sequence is TGTGCCAGCAGGGGACAGGGGGCCCCCTACGAGCAGTACTTC.

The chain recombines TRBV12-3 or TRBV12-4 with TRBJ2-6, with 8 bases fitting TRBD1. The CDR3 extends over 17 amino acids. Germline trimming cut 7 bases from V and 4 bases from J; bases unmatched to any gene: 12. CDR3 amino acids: CASTPGQGKAGANVLTF. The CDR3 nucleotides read TGTGCCAGCACCCCAGGACAGGGTAAAGCCGGGGCCAACGTCCTGACTTTC.

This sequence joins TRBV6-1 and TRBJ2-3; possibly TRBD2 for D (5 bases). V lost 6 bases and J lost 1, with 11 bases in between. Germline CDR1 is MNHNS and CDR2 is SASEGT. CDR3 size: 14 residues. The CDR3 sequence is CASRERTRTDTQYF. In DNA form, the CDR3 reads TGTGCCAGCAGAGAGCGGACTCGCACAGATACGCAGTATTTT.

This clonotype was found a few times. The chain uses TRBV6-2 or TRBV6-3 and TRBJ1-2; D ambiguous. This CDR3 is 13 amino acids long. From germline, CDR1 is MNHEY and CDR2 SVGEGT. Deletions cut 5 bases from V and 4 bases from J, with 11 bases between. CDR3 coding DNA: TGTGCCAGCAGTGAGCCCGGACCCTATGGCTACACCTTC. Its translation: CASSEPGPYGYTF.

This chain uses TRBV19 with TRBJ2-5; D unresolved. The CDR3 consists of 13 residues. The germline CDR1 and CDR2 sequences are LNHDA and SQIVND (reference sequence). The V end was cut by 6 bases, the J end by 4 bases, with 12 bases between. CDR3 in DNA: TGTGCCAGTAGGGGGTTCACGGGAGAGACCCAGTACTTC. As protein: CASRGFTGETQYF.

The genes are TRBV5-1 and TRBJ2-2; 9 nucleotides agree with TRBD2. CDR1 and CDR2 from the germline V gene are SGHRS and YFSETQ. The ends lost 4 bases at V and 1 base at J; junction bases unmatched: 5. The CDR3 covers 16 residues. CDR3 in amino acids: CASSPRLAVNTGELFF. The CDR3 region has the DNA TGCGCCAGCAGCCCTCGACTAGCGGTGAACACCGGGGAGCTGTTTTTT.

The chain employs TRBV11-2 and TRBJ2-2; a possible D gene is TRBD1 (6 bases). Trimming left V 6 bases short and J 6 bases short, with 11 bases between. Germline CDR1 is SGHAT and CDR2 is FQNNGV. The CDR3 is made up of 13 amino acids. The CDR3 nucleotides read TGTGCCAGCAGGCAACAGGGCTCCGGGGAGCTGTTTTTT. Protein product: CASRQQGSGELFF.

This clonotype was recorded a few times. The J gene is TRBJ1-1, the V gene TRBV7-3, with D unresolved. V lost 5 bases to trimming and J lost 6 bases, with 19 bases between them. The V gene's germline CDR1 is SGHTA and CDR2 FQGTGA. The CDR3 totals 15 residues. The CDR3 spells CASSQSGESGSEAFF. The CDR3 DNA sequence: TGTGCCAGCAGCCAATCGGGAGAATCCGGCTCTGAAGCTTTCTTT.

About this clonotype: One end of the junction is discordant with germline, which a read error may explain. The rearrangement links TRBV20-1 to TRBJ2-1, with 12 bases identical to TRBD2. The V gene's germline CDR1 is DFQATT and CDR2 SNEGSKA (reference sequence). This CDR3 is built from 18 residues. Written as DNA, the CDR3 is TGCAGTGCTAGCGCAGATGGACTAGCGGGGTCGTCCTACAACGAGCAGTTCTTC. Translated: CSASADGLAGSSYNEQFF.

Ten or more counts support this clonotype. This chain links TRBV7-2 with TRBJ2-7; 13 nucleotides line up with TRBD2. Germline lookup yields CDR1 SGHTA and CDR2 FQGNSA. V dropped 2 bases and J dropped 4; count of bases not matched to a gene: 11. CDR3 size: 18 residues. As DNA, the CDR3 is TGTGCCAGCAGCTTACAGATCGGGACTAGCGGGACGGTATACGAGCAGTACTTC. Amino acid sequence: CASSLQIGTSGTVYEQYF.

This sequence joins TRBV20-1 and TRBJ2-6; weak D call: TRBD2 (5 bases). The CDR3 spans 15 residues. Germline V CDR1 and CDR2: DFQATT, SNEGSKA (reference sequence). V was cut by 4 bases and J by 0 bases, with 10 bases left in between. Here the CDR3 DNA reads TGCAGTGCTAAATTGGGGAGCTCTGGGGCCAACGTCCTGACTTTC. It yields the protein CSAKLGSSGANVLTF.

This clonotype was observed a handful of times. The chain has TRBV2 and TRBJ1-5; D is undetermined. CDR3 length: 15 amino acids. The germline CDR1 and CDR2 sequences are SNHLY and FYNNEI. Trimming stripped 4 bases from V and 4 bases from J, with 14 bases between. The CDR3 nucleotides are TGTGCCAGCAGTGTGGACCAAGTGGGGAATCAGCCCCAGCATTTT. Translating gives CASSVDQVGNQPQHF.

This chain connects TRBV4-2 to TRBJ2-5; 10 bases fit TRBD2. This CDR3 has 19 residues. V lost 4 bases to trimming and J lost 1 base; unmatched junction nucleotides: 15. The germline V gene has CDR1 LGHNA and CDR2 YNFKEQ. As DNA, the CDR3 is TGTGCCAGCAGCCCCATCCCCCTGCTAGCGGGGGCCCCCCAAGAGACCCAGTACTTC. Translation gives CASSPIPLLAGAPQETQYF.

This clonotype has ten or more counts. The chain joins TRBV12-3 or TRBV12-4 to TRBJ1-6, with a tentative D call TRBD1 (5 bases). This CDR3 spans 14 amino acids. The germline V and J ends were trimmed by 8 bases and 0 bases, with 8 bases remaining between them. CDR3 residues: CASSGSSYNSPLHF. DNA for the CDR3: TGTGCCAGCTCAGGGAGCTCCTATAATTCACCCCTCCACTTT.

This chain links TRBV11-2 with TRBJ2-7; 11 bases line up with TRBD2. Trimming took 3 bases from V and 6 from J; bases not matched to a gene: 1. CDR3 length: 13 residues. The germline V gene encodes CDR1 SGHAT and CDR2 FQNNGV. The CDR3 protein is CASSFGLAGEQYF. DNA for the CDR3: TGTGCCAGCAGCTTTGGACTAGCGGGCGAGCAGTACTTC.

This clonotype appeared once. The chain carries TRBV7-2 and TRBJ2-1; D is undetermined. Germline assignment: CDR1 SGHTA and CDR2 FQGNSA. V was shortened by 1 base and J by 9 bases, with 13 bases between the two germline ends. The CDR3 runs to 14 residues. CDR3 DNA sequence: TGTGCCAGCAGCTTAGGATCCCGGGCCGGTGAGCAGTTCTTC. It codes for CASSLGSRAGEQFF.